This is a list of T cell receptor beta chains from one sample in a study of T cells after yellow fever vaccination. TCRdb re-called the 5' RACE reads through MiXCR, storing one row per CDR3 protein. The sample holds more than 65,000 distinct CDR3 sequences; roughly 6% are singletons and the top ten take around 2.2%. The sample in question was CD4+ T cells sorted from PBMCs, obtained approximately 16 days after the first yellow fever vaccination. The receptor source for this set is a young man who received the YFV17D yellow fever vaccine. The CDR3 runs from the conserved cysteine through the conserved F or W. The D gene is left open where the match is weak. Clone sizes are shown as once, few, many, or a class for an expanded clone.

v_gene	j_gene	d_gene	abundance	CDR3nt	CDR3aa
TRBV12-3/TRBV12-4	TRBJ1-5	-	many	TGTGCCAGCAGGACGGACAGCCCCGGGACTAATAGCAATCAGCCCCAGCATTTT	CASRTDSPGTNSNQPQHF
TRBV6-1	TRBJ2-5	-	many	TGTGCCAGCACCAAGGCCCAGGGACCAGAGACCCAGTACTTC	CASTKAQGPETQYF
TRBV5-5	TRBJ2-3	TRBD2	many	TGTGCCAGCAGCAGAGGACTAGCGGGGGGCCAAGATACGCAGTATTTT	CASSRGLAGGQDTQYF
TRBV20-1	TRBJ2-1	TRBD2	many	TGCAGTGCTAGAGGGAGCGGGGGGGCCTACAATGAGCAGTTCTTC	CSARGSGGAYNEQFF
TRBV4-2	TRBJ2-7	-	many	TGTGCCAGCAGCCATACCAACCGGGGGATCGGATACGAGCAGTACTTC	CASSHTNRGIGYEQYF
TRBV5-1	TRBJ1-1	TRBD1	many	TGCGCCAGCAGCTTTATGACAGGGGCTACTGAAGCTTTCTTT	CASSFMTGATEAFF
TRBV5-1	TRBJ2-3	TRBD2	many	TGCGCCAGCAGCTACTCCGGGACTAGCGGGGGGCCTAGTACAGATACGCAGTATTTT	CASSYSGTSGGPSTDTQYF
TRBV20-1	TRBJ2-7	-	many	TGCAGTGCTAGTGGCCGCTCCTACGAGCAGTACTTC	CSASGRSYEQYF
TRBV5-1	TRBJ2-7	TRBD1	many	TGCGCCAGCAGTCGACAGGGCAACGAGCAGTACTTC	CASSRQGNEQYF
TRBV19	TRBJ2-2	-	many	TGTGCCAGTACCCCGAGAGGGCACCCTTACACCGGGGAGCTGTTTTTT	CASTPRGHPYTGELFF
TRBV7-7	TRBJ2-3	TRBD2	many	TGTGCTAGCAGCCTTAGCGGGGCCGGAGATACGCAGTATTTT	CASSLSGAGDTQYF
TRBV5-4	TRBJ1-2	-	few	TGTGCCAGCAGACCCCCGGCCTCGGTATATGGCTACACCTTC	CASRPPASVYGYTF
TRBV6-1	TRBJ2-5	TRBD1	many	TGTGCCAGCAGTCCCGGGACAGGGATTGTAGGAGAGACCCAGTACTTC	CASSPGTGIVGETQYF
TRBV20-1	TRBJ2-1	-	many	TGCAGTGCTAGGGCGGCGGGCGGGGACTCCTACAATGAGCAGTTCTTC	CSARAAGGDSYNEQFF
TRBV12-3/TRBV12-4	TRBJ1-2	TRBD1	many	TGTGCCAGCAGTTCGGGGGGACAGAACTATGGCTACACCTTC	CASSSGGQNYGYTF
TRBV20-1	TRBJ1-2	-	many	TGCAGTGCGGTAACGTCCACTAACTATGGCTACACCTTC	CSAVTSTNYGYTF